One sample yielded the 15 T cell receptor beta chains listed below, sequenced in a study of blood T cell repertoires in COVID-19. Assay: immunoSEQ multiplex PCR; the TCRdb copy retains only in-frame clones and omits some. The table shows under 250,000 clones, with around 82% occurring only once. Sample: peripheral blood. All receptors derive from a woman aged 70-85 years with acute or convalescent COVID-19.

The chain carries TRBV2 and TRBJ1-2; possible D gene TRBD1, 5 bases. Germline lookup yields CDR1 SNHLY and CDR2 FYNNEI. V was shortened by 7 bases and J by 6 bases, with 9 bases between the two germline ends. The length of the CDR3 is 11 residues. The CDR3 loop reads CASNSGNGYTF. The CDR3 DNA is TGTGCCAGCAACTCAGGGAATGGCTACACCTTC. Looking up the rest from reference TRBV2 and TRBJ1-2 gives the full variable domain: EPEVTQTPSHQVTQMGQEVILRCVPISNHLYFYWYRQILGQKVEFLVSFYNNEISEKSEIFDDQFSVERPDGSNFTLKIRSTKLEDSAMYFCASNSGNGYTFGSGTRLTVV.

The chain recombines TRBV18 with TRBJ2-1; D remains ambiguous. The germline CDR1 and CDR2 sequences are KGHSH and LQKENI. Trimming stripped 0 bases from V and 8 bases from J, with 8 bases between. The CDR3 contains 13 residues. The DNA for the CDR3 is TGTGCCAGCTCACCACCATTAGTGGATGAGCAGTTCTTC. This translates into CASSPPLVDEQFF.

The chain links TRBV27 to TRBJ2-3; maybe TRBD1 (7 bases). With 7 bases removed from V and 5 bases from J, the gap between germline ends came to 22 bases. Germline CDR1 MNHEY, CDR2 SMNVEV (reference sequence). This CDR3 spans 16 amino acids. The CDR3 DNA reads TGTGCCAGCACCCTCAACTACAGGGGAGGTGGAGATACGCAGTATTTT. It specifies CASTLNYRGGGDTQYF.

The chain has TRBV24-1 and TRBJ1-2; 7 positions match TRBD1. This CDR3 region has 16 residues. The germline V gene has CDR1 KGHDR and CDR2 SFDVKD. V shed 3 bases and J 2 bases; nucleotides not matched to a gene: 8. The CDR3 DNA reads TGTGCCACCAGTGATGGGACCGGGACAGCAAACTATGGCTACACCTTC. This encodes CATSDGTGTANYGYTF.

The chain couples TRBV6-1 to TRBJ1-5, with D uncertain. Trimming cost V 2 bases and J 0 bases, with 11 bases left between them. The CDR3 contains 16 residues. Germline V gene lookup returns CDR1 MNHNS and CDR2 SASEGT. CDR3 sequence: CASSESSGYSNQPQHF. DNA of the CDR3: TGTGCCAGCAGTGAATCGTCCGGTTATAGCAATCAGCCCCAGCATTTT.

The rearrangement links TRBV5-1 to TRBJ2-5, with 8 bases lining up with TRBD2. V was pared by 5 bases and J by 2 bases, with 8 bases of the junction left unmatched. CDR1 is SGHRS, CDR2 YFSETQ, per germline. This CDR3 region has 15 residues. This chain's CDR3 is CASRAGTRKQETQYF. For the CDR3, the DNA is TGCGCCAGCAGAGCCGGGACTAGGAAACAAGAGACCCAGTACTTC.

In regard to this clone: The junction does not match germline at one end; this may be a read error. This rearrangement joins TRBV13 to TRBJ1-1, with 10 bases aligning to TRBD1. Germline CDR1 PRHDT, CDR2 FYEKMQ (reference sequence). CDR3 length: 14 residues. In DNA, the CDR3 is TGTGCCAGCAGCCCAGGGACAGGGGATCTTCAGGTCGTCTTT. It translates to CASSPGTGDLQVVF.

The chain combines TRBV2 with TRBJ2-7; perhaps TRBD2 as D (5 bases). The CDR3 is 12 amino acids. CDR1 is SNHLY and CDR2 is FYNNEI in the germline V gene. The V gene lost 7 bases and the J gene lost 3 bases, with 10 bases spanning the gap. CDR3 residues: CASKAEDYEQYF. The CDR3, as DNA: TGTGCCAGCAAGGCGGAGGACTACGAGCAGTACTTC.

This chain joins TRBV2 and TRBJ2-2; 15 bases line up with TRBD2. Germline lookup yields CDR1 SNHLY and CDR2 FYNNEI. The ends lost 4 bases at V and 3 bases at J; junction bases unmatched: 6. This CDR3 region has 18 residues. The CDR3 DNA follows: TGTGCCAGCAGTGGGGGGACTAGCGGGAGGCCAGACACCGGGGAGCTGTTTTTT. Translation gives CASSGGTSGRPDTGELFF.

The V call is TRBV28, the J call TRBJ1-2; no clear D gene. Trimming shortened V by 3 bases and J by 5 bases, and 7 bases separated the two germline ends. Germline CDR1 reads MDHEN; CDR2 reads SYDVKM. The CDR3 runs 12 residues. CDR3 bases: TGTGCCAGCAGTTTCTACCCTTATGGCTACACCTTC. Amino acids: CASSFYPYGYTF.

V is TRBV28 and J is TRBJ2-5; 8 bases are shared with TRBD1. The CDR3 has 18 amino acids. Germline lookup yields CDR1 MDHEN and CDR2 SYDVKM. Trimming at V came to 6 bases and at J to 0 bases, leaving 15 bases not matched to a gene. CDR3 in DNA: TGTGCCAGCAGGCCCCTGACAGGGGTGCCCCAGTACCAAGAGACCCAGTACTTC. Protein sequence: CASRPLTGVPQYQETQYF.

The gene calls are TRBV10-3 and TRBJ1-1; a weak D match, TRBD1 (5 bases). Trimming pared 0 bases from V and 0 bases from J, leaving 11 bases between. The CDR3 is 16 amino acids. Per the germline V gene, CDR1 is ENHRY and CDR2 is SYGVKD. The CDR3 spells CAISESGAVMNTEAFF. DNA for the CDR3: TGTGCCATCAGTGAGTCAGGGGCCGTGATGAACACTGAAGCTTTCTTT.

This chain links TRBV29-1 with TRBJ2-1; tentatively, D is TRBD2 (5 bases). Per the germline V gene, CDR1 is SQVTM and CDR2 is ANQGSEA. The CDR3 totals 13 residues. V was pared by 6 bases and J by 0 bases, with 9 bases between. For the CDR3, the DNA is TGCAGCGTCCAGCGGAGCTCCTACAATGAGCAGTTCTTC. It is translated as CSVQRSSYNEQFF.

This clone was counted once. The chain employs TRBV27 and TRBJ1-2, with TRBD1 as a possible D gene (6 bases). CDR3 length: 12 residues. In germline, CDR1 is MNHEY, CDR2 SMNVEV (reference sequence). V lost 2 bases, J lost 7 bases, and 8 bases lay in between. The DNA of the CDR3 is TGTGCCAGCAGTTTAGGGGGCTTTGGCTACACCTTC. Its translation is CASSLGGFGYTF.

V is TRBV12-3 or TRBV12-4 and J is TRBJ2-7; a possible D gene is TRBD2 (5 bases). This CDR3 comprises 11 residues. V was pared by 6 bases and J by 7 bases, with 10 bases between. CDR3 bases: TGTGCCAGCAGCCGCACGGGGGAGCAGTACTTC. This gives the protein CASSRTGEQYF.